This T cell receptor beta chain was documented in a study of T cells in Graves' hyperthyroidism and ophthalmopathy. Regions amplified from RNA transcripts were the TCR beta CDR3 regions. In the first-round RT-PCR of the TCR CDR3, the HTBI primer set was used. MiXCR, applied by TCRdb to the multiplex PCR reads, yields one record per CDR3 protein. The sample comprises hundreds of thousands of distinct CDR3 sequences, 38% of which are singletons, and approximately 8.7% rests with the top ten. V was shortened by 0 bases and J by 3 bases, with 15 bases between the two germline ends. Germline CDR1 and CDR2: MGHRA and YSYEKL. This CDR3 contains 18 residues. This clonotype was seen a few times. No antigen is known for it. Study-wide results and caveats: Ophthalmopathy stood apart from stable hyperthyroidism in a 13 V-J model.

This receptor was obtained from a man between 18 and 35 years old with Graves' hyperthyroidism. The sample comprised blood. The chain has TRBV4-1 and TRBJ2-6, with D perhaps being TRBD1 or TRBD2 (6 bases each). The CDR3 nucleotides read TGCGCCAGCAGCCAAGAAGTCTTGGGGGGCTTTGGGGCCAACGTCCTGACTTTC. It specifies CASSQEVLGGFGANVLTF.